This entry features one T cell receptor beta chain sequence. The sample belongs to a study of cytomegalovirus exposure and HLA in healthy donors. The PCR had 60 Vbeta and 13 Jbeta primers. TCRdb's copy holds only in-frame clones and misses some; the assay was immunoSEQ multiplex PCR. The table includes approximately 85,000 clones, 62% detected once. The source material was PBMCs. The source of this sequence is a woman in her 30s in good health and CMV-seropositive.

The CDR3: CASSYPRGGTEAFF. DNA for the CDR3: TGTGCCAGCAGTTACCCCCGAGGGGGCACTGAAGCTTTCTTT. The V gene is TRBV6-6, the J gene TRBJ1-1, with D possibly TRBD1 on 6 matching bases. V was shortened by 2 bases and J by 4 bases, with 11 bases between the two germline ends. Germline CDR1 reads MNHNY; CDR2 reads SVGAGI (reference sequence). This CDR3 has 14 amino acids.